The 24 T cell receptor beta chains presented below share a single source sample, sequenced in a study of early T cells in non-severe SARS-CoV-2 infection. TCRdb independently ran MiXCR on the 5' RACE reads; one entry per CDR3 protein. Here the sample spans about 27,000 distinct CDR3 sequences, around 5% being singletons. Source material: whole blood. Receptors were obtained from an adult who was a healthcare worker with PCR-confirmed SARS-CoV-2 infection or an uninfected control (not recorded which).

The CDR3 sequence: CASSLEGLSYGYTF. As DNA, the CDR3 is TGTGCCAGCAGCTTAGAGGGTTTAAGCTATGGCTACACCTTC. The chain carries TRBV7-9 and TRBJ1-2, with D unresolved. The ends were cut back, 1 base at V and 4 bases at J, with 10 bases in the middle. The CDR3 covers 14 residues. Germline V gives CDR1 SEHNR, CDR2 FQNEAQ (reference sequence).

Judged by abundance, this clonotype is medium-sized. The rearrangement uses TRBV4-2 and TRBJ2-7; D assignment may be TRBD1 or TRBD2 (5 bases each). The V end was cut by 1 base, the J end by 12 bases, with 16 bases between. Germline loops: CDR1 LGHNA, CDR2 YNFKEQ. The CDR3 has 13 residues. The CDR3 sequence is CASSQARQGDAYF. The CDR3 nucleotides are TGTGCCAGCAGCCAAGCCCGTCAGGGAGACGCGTACTTC.

Turning to this clonotype: The junction departs from germline at one end; a sequencing error may be responsible. CDR3 amino acids: CASSLMIKETQYF. The CDR3 DNA sequence: TGCGCCAGCAGTTTGATGATCAAAGAGACCCAGTACTTC. The rearrangement joins TRBV12-3 or TRBV12-4 to TRBJ2-5; D remains unclear. The CDR3 sequence is 13 residues long.

The genes are TRBV30 and TRBJ2-7, with 8 nucleotides matching TRBD1. This CDR3 is 11 amino acids long. Germline loops: CDR1 GTSNPN, CDR2 SVGIG (reference sequence). V lost 4 bases, J lost 5 bases, and 1 base stayed unmatched. CDR3 loop: CAWTDRDEQYF. CDR3 sequence (DNA): TGTGCCTGGACGGACAGGGACGAGCAGTACTTC.

This clonotype is medium-sized by share. This chain's CDR3 is CASGDGEAFF. The CDR3 region has the DNA TGTGCCAGCGGGGACGGAGAAGCTTTCTTT. This chain connects TRBV6-1 to TRBJ1-1; D may be TRBD1 (5 bases). The CDR3 runs 10 residues. Per the germline V gene, CDR1 is MNHNS and CDR2 is SASEGT. Trimming cost V 8 bases and J 8 bases, with 9 bases left between them.

There are many counts of this clonotype. The chain combines TRBV6-2 or TRBV6-3 with TRBJ2-7; a weak D match, TRBD2 (6 bases). The CDR3 contains 13 residues. With 6 bases removed from V and 2 bases from J, the gap between germline ends came to 11 bases. CDR1 is MNHEY and CDR2 is SVGEGT in the germline V gene. CDR3 nucleotides: TGTGCCAGCAGCCGGGACTTGACCTACGAGCAGTACTTC. It translates to CASSRDLTYEQYF.

This clonotype was detected many times. The J gene is TRBJ2-3, the V gene TRBV29-1; D unresolved. The germline gives CDR1 SQVTM, CDR2 ANQGSEA. This CDR3 region has 12 residues. Trimming shortened V by 3 bases and J by 5 bases, and 9 bases separated the two germline ends. The CDR3 loop is CSVETRRDTQYF. The CDR3 DNA is TGCAGCGTTGAGACGAGACGAGATACGCAGTATTTT.

This clonotype turned up a few times. This chain connects TRBV6-2 or TRBV6-3 to TRBJ1-2; 10 positions match TRBD1. CDR3 length equals 14 residues. Trimming removed 4 bases from V and 5 bases from J; junction bases left unmatched: 4. From germline, CDR1 is MNHEY and CDR2 SVGEGT. DNA of the CDR3: TGTGCCAGCAGTTTGACAGGGGGCGAGTATGGCTACACCTTC. Its translation is CASSLTGGEYGYTF.

This clonotype showed up many times. The J gene is TRBJ2-2, the V gene TRBV9; D is unclear. Per the germline V gene, CDR1 is SGDLS and CDR2 is YYNGEE. The CDR3 runs to 15 residues. Trimming stripped 0 bases from V and 7 bases from J, with 13 bases between. Written as DNA, the CDR3 is TGTGCCAGCAGCGTAGACGGGTTTGGCAACGGGGAGCTGTTTTTT. This codes for CASSVDGFGNGELFF.

This clonotype was detected ten times or more. The rearrangement joins TRBV11-2 to TRBJ2-2, with a weak D call TRBD2 (7 bases). Germline CDR1 and CDR2: SGHAT and FQNNGV. The CDR3 runs to 18 residues. Trimming removed 4 bases at V and 2 bases at J, with 20 bases between. The CDR3 sequence is CASSYSILRGANTGELFF. The CDR3 coding sequence is TGTGCCAGCAGCTATTCCATTTTACGGGGGGCAAACACCGGGGAGCTGTTTTTT.

The rearrangement uses TRBV6-2 or TRBV6-3 and TRBJ1-1; TRBD1 might be the D (5 bases). The CDR3 sequence is 12 residues long. With 2 bases removed from V and 10 bases from J, the gap between germline ends came to 11 bases. Germline V gives CDR1 MNHEY, CDR2 SVGEGT. CDR3 bases: TGTGCCAGCAGTTACCTACAGGCGGCAGCTTTCTTT. It encodes CASSYLQAAAFF.

The J gene is TRBJ1-2, the V gene TRBV19; a weak D match, TRBD1 (5 bases). Trimming cost V 5 bases and J 6 bases, with 16 bases left between them. Germline loops: CDR1 LNHDA, CDR2 SQIVND (reference sequence). CDR3 size: 14 residues. This CDR3 reads CASSPLRGAHGYTF. CDR3 DNA sequence: TGTGCCAGTAGTCCTCTCAGAGGGGCCCATGGCTACACCTTC.

Ten or more counts support this clonotype. V gene TRBV18 combines with J gene TRBJ2-2; 8 nucleotides align to TRBD1. Germline V gene data show CDR1 as KGHSH and CDR2 as LQKENI. The J segment lost 4 bases and the V segment lost 2 bases, leaving 0 bases of the junction unmatched. The CDR3 length is 14 residues. CDR3 loop: CASSPGQGTGELFF. The CDR3 DNA reads TGTGCCAGCTCACCAGGACAGGGCACCGGGGAGCTGTTTTTT.

In this sample, this clonotype turned up a few times. The chain has TRBV28 and TRBJ2-4; 7 nucleotides agree with TRBD1. The CDR3 length is 13 residues. Unmatched junction bases numbered 7, after V lost 5 bases and J lost 9 bases. The germline CDR1 and CDR2 sequences are MDHEN and SYDVKM. DNA of the CDR3: TGTGCCAGCAGTAAAAAGACAGGGAGCATTCAGTACTTC. This encodes CASSKKTGSIQYF.

The chain links TRBV24-1 to TRBJ2-5, with unresolved D. The CDR3 runs 11 residues. Trimming removed 4 bases from V and 5 bases from J, with 4 bases in between. CDR1 and CDR2 (germline): KGHDR, SFDVKD. The CDR3 loop reads CATSERETQYF. The CDR3 DNA reads TGTGCCACCAGTGAACGGGAGACCCAGTACTTC.

This clonotype came up many times. The J gene is TRBJ2-3, the V gene TRBV7-8; 7 bases line up with TRBD2. Germline V gives CDR1 SGHVS, CDR2 FQNEAQ. This CDR3 spans 17 amino acids. J was trimmed by 3 bases and V by 1 base; bases with no gene match: 10. CDR3 region: CASSLVSRDYSTDTQYF. For the CDR3, the DNA is TGTGCCAGCAGCTTAGTTTCTCGGGACTACAGTACAGATACGCAGTATTTT.

The table lists this clonotype with many counts. This chain links TRBV10-2 with TRBJ2-5, with D perhaps TRBD1 or TRBD2 (6 bases each). Trimming removed 0 bases from V and 1 base from J, with 12 bases in between. The CDR3 runs to 16 residues. CDR1 WSHSY and CDR2 SAAADI come from the germline V gene. The CDR3 DNA sequence: TGCGCCAGCAGTGAGTCGTTAGGGGGAGGCCAAGAGACCCAGTACTTC. Its translation: CASSESLGGGQETQYF.

Turning to this clonotype: A clone one base away is much larger, so this may be a read error. V usage is TRBV12-3 or TRBV12-4 and J usage is TRBJ1-3, with 7 bases lining up with TRBD1. This CDR3 contains 16 residues. CDR3 nucleotides: TGTGTCAGCAGCCGCTCCGGGACAGCCTCTGGAAACACCATATATTTT. The encoded protein is CVSSRSGTASGNTIYF.

This clonotype occurred many times. The chain has TRBV7-9 and TRBJ2-7; 9 bases are a match to TRBD2. There are 16 residues in the CDR3. Germline V CDR1 and CDR2: SEHNR, FQNEAQ (reference sequence). V was pared by 6 bases and J by 4 bases, with 13 bases of the junction left unmatched. The CDR3 loop reads CASSAGIAGVKYEQYF. The CDR3 DNA sequence: TGTGCCAGCAGTGCGGGGATAGCGGGGGTGAAATACGAGCAGTACTTC.

This clonotype was seen many times. The rearrangement joins TRBV10-3 to TRBJ2-5; D is unresolved. The CDR3 runs to 15 residues. Trimming removed 5 bases at V and 4 bases at J, with 17 bases between. The germline V gene has CDR1 ENHRY and CDR2 SYGVKD. In DNA, the CDR3 is TGTGCCATCAGTAGCCTGGGCACCCCCGGAGAGACCCAGTACTTC. It codes for CAISSLGTPGETQYF.

By its share, this clonotype is medium-sized. This chain connects TRBV9 to TRBJ2-2; 7 positions agree with TRBD1. The germline V gene encodes CDR1 SGDLS and CDR2 YYNGEE. The V and J ends lost 0 bases and 7 bases, in that order; junction bases with no gene match: 6. The CDR3 totals 15 residues. The CDR3 region is CASSVEGGAIGELFF. DNA for the CDR3: TGTGCCAGCAGCGTAGAAGGGGGCGCAATCGGGGAGCTGTTTTTT. The complete variable domain, with remaining parts taken from reference TRBV9 and TRBJ2-2, reads DSGVTQTPKHLITATGQRVTLRCSPRSGDLSVYWYQQSLDQGLQFLIQYYNGEERAKGNILERFSAQQFPDLHSELNLSSLELGDSALYFCASSVEGGAIGELFFGEGSRLTVL.

The chain carries TRBV5-6 and TRBJ2-7; TRBD2 matches 11 bases. The V gene end was trimmed by 2 bases and the J gene end by 0 bases; junction bases not matched to a gene: 4. Germline-derived CDR1 and CDR2 are SGHDT and YYEEEE. This CDR3 has 16 residues. CDR3 sequence (DNA): TGTGCCAGCAGCTTTTCGACTAGCGGGAACTCCTACGAGCAGTACTTC. Translating gives CASSFSTSGNSYEQYF. Variable domain in full (rest from reference TRBV5-6 and TRBJ2-7): DAGVTQSPTHLIKTRGQQVTLRCSPKSGHDTVSWYQQALGQGPQFIFQYYEEEERQRGNFPDRFSGHQFPNYSSELNVNALLLGDSALYLCASSFSTSGNSYEQYFGPGTRLTVT.

The chain links TRBV27 to TRBJ2-2; 8 nucleotides match TRBD2. Germline V gene sequence: CDR1 MNHEY, CDR2 SMNVEV (reference sequence). V lost 4 bases to trimming and J lost 7 bases; unmatched junction nucleotides: 20. This CDR3 region has 19 residues. The CDR3 protein is CASSSDLLLREGHSGELFF. For the CDR3, the DNA is TGTGCCAGCAGTTCCGACCTTTTGTTACGGGAGGGCCATAGCGGGGAGCTGTTTTTT.

The rearrangement links TRBV12-3 or TRBV12-4 to TRBJ2-7, with TRBD2 matching over 11 bases. The CDR3 length is 19 residues. V gave up 4 bases and J gave up 1 base; unmatched junction bases: 15. The CDR3 here is CASSSSGLAAFENSYEQYF. CDR3 DNA: TGTGCCAGCAGTTCCTCGGGACTAGCGGCATTCGAAAATTCCTACGAGCAGTACTTC.